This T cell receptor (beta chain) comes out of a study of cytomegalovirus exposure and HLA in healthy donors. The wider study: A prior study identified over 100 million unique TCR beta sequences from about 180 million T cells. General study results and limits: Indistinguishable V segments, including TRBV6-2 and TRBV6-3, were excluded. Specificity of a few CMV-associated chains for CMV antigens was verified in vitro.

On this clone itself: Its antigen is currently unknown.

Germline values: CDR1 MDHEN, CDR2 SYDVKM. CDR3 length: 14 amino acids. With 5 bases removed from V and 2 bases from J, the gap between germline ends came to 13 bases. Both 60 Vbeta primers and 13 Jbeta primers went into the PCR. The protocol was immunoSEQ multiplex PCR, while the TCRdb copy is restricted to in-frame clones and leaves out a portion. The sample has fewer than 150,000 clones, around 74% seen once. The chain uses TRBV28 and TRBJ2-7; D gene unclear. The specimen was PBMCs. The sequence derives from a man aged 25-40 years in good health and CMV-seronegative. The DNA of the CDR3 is TGTGCCAGCAGTCCACAATATCTTACCTACGAGCAGTACTTC. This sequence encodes CASSPQYLTYEQYF.